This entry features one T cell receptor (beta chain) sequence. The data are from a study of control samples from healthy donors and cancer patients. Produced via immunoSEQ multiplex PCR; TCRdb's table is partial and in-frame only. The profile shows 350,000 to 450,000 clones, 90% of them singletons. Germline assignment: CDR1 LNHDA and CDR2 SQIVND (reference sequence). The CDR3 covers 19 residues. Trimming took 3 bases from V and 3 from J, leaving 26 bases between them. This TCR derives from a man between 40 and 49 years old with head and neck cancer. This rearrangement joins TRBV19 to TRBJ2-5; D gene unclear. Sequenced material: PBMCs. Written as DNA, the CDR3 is TGTGCCAGTAGTATTGACTTAATCGGCCGCGCGAGCAGGAAAGAGACCCAGTACTTC. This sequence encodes CASSIDLIGRASRKETQYF.